The 29 T cell receptor beta chains listed next were all sequenced from one sample in a study of blood T cell repertoires in COVID-19. This table comes from immunoSEQ multiplex PCR, and its TCRdb copy is limited to in-frame clones, with some not included. The sample lists roughly 160,000 clones, roughly 84% occurring once. Sequencing was carried out using peripheral blood. The receptor source for this set is a man aged 70 or older with active or convalescent COVID-19.

The chain uses TRBV11-2 and TRBJ2-7; 9 bases agree with TRBD1. Germline assignment: CDR1 SGHAT and CDR2 FQNNGV. Trimming at V came to 3 bases and at J to 5 bases, leaving 11 bases not matched to a gene. The CDR3 consists of 16 residues. The CDR3 nucleotides are TGTGCCAGCAGCTTCCGACAGGGGGGCGCTCTGGACGAGCAGTACTTC. It yields the protein CASSFRQGGALDEQYF. Full variable domain (remainder filled in from reference TRBV11-2 and TRBJ2-7): EAGVAQSPRYKIIEKRQSVAFWCNPISGHATLYWYQQILGQGPKLLIQFQNNGVVDDSQLPKDRFSAERLKGVDSTLKIQPAKLEDSAVYLCASSFRQGGALDEQYFGPGTRLTVT.

J is TRBJ1-2 and V is TRBV27; 9 bases match TRBD1. From germline, CDR1 is MNHEY and CDR2 SMNVEV (reference sequence). The CDR3 runs 17 residues. V was pared by 6 bases and J by 5 bases, with 16 bases of the junction left unmatched. The CDR3 DNA reads as TGTGCCAGCAGGGGGCTGGAGGTAGGGACAGGGTTATATGGCTACACCTTC. Amino acid sequence: CASRGLEVGTGLYGYTF.

This clone was counted a few times. The chain has TRBV5-4 and TRBJ2-1; D call uncertain. The germline V gene encodes CDR1 SGHNT and CDR2 YYREEE (reference sequence). This CDR3 comprises 15 residues. The V end lost 0 bases, the J end lost 2 bases, and 9 bases lay between the germline ends. In DNA, the CDR3 is TGTGCCAGCAGCTTGGGAACACAGCCCTACAATGAGCAGTTCTTC. The encoded protein is CASSLGTQPYNEQFF.

In nucleotides, the CDR3 is TGTGCCAGCTCACCAACCCAGGACTATGGCTACACCTTC. Translating gives CASSPTQDYGYTF. This chain links TRBV18 with TRBJ1-2, with D unclear. Germline-derived CDR1 and CDR2 are KGHSH and LQKENI. This CDR3 region has 13 residues. V lost 2 bases, J lost 3 bases, and 7 bases lay in between.

The J gene is TRBJ2-3, the V gene TRBV21-1; the table names TRBD2, a call not compared with the DNA. TRBV21-1 is listed as a pseudogene. The CDR3 has 14 amino acids. In DNA form, the CDR3 reads TGTGCCAGCAGCCCCGGGGGGGCCCCGTCCCAGCGGTATTTT. This gives the protein CASSPGGAPSQRYF.

The chain has TRBV15 and TRBJ1-2; no firm D call. The germline V gene has CDR1 LNHNV and CDR2 YYDKDF (reference sequence). Trimming cost V 1 base and J 4 bases, with 13 bases left between them. This CDR3 has 15 amino acids. Here the CDR3 reads CATSRVYSLVYGYTF. The CDR3, as DNA: TGTGCCACCAGCAGAGTCTACAGTTTGGTCTATGGCTACACCTTC. Filled out from reference TRBV15 and TRBJ1-2, the complete variable domain reads DAMVIQNPRYQVTQFGKPVTLSCSQTLNHNVMYWYQQKSSQAPKLLFHYYDKDFNNEADTPDNFQSRRPNTSFCFLDIRSPGLGDTAMYLCATSRVYSLVYGYTFGSGTRLTVV.

This clone is a singleton in its sample. The gene calls are TRBV19 and TRBJ2-2, with 11 bases that match TRBD1. The CDR3 extends over 14 amino acids. Germline CDR1 reads LNHDA; CDR2 reads SQIVND (reference sequence). The V gene end was trimmed by 7 bases and the J gene end by 6 bases; junction bases not matched to a gene: 4. CDR3 region: CASNRDRGSGELFF. The CDR3 nucleotides are TGTGCCAGTAACCGGGACAGGGGGTCCGGGGAGCTGTTTTTT.

Comments on this clone: Other DNA sequences from this sample encode an identical CDR3 as well. The chain combines TRBV5-4 with TRBJ1-3, with D unresolved. CDR3 length: 14 residues. The germline CDR1 and CDR2 sequences are SGHNT and YYREEE (reference sequence). The germline V and J ends were trimmed by 4 bases and 0 bases, with 8 bases remaining between them. The CDR3 reads CASSLDFSGNTIYF. The CDR3, as DNA: TGTGCCAGCAGCCTGGACTTCTCTGGAAACACCATATATTTT.

The chain is built from TRBV7-9 and TRBJ2-1; D possibly corresponds to TRBD1 (6 bases). V was pared by 4 bases and J by 0 bases, with 19 bases between. The germline V gene has CDR1 SEHNR and CDR2 FQNEAQ (reference sequence). The CDR3 loop spans 18 amino acids. CDR3 sequence: CASSSSIGTPSSYNEQFF. CDR3 sequence (DNA): TGTGCCAGCAGCTCCTCCATCGGGACACCCAGCTCCTACAATGAGCAGTTCTTC.

In its sample, this clone was seen once. The chain carries TRBV28 and TRBJ1-6; D ambiguous. Germline CDR1 is MDHEN and CDR2 is SYDVKM. CDR3 length: 17 residues. V was pared by 5 bases and J by 0 bases, with 14 bases between. The CDR3 coding sequence is TGTGCCAGCAGTACCGTCGGGAGGACCTCCTATAATTCACCCCTCCACTTT. Its translation is CASSTVGRTSYNSPLHF.

CDR3 DNA: TGTGCCAGTAGTACCCCAGGGGGCTCTGGAAACACCATATATTTT. Its translation is CASSTPGGSGNTIYF. The rearrangement uses TRBV19 and TRBJ1-3; TRBD1 matches 7 bases. The CDR3 consists of 15 residues. Looked up from germline, CDR1 is LNHDA and CDR2 is SQIVND (reference sequence). Unmatched junction bases numbered 3, after V lost 4 bases and J lost 0 bases.

This chain uses TRBV5-1 with TRBJ2-3; D is ambiguous. Between the trimmed V and J ends, which lost 4 bases and 6 bases, there was a span of 9 bases. The germline CDR1 and CDR2 sequences are SGHRS and YFSETQ. The CDR3 has 12 residues. CDR3 coding DNA: TGCGCCAGCAGCGCCGACACCGATACGCAGTATTTT. This translates into CASSADTDTQYF.

The V and J genes are TRBV29-1 and TRBJ1-1; D call uncertain. The germline CDR1 and CDR2 sequences are SQVTM and ANQGSEA. Trimming cost V 4 bases and J 0 bases, with 12 bases left between them. The CDR3 has 14 residues. CDR3 sequence reads: CSVVKTGMNTEAFF. The CDR3 DNA follows: TGCAGCGTTGTGAAGACGGGAATGAACACTGAAGCTTTCTTT.

This chain joins TRBV6-5 and TRBJ1-3, with 11 bases aligning to TRBD1. The germline V gene encodes CDR1 MNHEY and CDR2 SVGAGI. Trimming cost V 6 bases and J 4 bases; bases outside gene matches: 2. The CDR3 totals 14 residues. The CDR3 loop reads CASRDRGRGNTIYF. The DNA of the CDR3 is TGTGCCAGCAGGGACAGGGGGCGAGGAAACACCATATATTTT.

This clone was seen once. The V gene is TRBV7-9, the J gene TRBJ2-2; D is unclear. Trimming left V 6 bases short and J 13 bases short, with 15 bases between. CDR1 and CDR2 (germline): SEHNR, FQNEAQ (reference sequence). The CDR3 is 12 amino acids. The CDR3: CASSYPQGVLFF. The CDR3 bases are TGTGCCAGCAGTTATCCCCAAGGAGTGCTGTTTTTT.

The genes are TRBV20-1 and TRBJ2-7; 11 bases agree with TRBD1. The germline V gene encodes CDR1 DFQATT and CDR2 SNEGSKA (reference sequence). The ends lost 3 bases at V and 4 bases at J; junction bases unmatched: 8. The CDR3 length is 15 residues. DNA for the CDR3: TGCAGTGCTAGTAGCCGGGACAGGGGGTTTTACGAGCAGTACTTC. It codes for CSASSRDRGFYEQYF.

This clone was seen a handful of times. The V call is TRBV19, the J call TRBJ2-4, with 9 bases matching TRBD1. CDR1 is LNHDA and CDR2 is SQIVND in the germline V gene (reference sequence). Unmatched junction bases numbered 1, after V lost 3 bases and J lost 4 bases. The CDR3 covers 14 residues. CDR3 DNA sequence: TGTGCCAGTAGTATCGGGACAGGGAAAAACATTCAGTACTTC. The encoded protein is CASSIGTGKNIQYF.

The V and J genes are TRBV28 and TRBJ1-3; a possible D gene is TRBD1 (6 bases). V lost 6 bases and J lost 0, with 12 bases in between. From germline, CDR1 is MDHEN and CDR2 SYDVKM. The CDR3 is made up of 15 amino acids. In nucleotides, the CDR3 is TGTGCCAGCAGCCAGGGGAGGGTCTCTGGAAACACCATATATTTT. Amino acids: CASSQGRVSGNTIYF.

This clone was seen a single time. The V and J genes are TRBV6-5 and TRBJ2-7, with TRBD1 as a possible D gene (5 bases). This CDR3 has 15 amino acids. V was clipped by 6 bases and J by 1 base, with 16 bases between them. CDR1 MNHEY and CDR2 SVGAGI come from the germline V gene. CDR3: CASSRLTGESYEQYF. The CDR3 DNA sequence: TGTGCCAGCAGCCGACTCACAGGCGAGTCCTACGAGCAGTACTTC.

The chain links TRBV28 to TRBJ1-1; the D is unclear. Germline loops: CDR1 MDHEN, CDR2 SYDVKM. Trimming removed 5 bases from V and 2 bases from J, with 15 bases in between. The CDR3 is made up of 15 amino acids. CDR3 residues: CASSERRAVNTEAFF. Here the CDR3 DNA reads TGTGCCAGCAGTGAACGGCGGGCAGTCAACACTGAAGCTTTCTTT.

The chain uses TRBV4-3 and TRBJ1-6; a weak D match, TRBD1 (6 bases). Trimming removed 1 base from V and 13 bases from J, with 14 bases in between. The germline gives CDR1 LGHNA, CDR2 YSLEER. This CDR3 is built from 14 residues. CDR3 nucleotide sequence: TGCGCCAGCAGCCAAGGGGGGGGCGCCGCTCCCCTCCACTTT. Amino acids: CASSQGGGAAPLHF.

This chain links TRBV6-6 with TRBJ2-1; D call uncertain. V lost 5 bases, J lost 6 bases, and 14 bases lay in between. In germline, CDR1 is MNHNY, CDR2 SVGAGI (reference sequence). There are 14 residues in the CDR3. The CDR3 loop reads CASSPHPDSNEQFF. Written as DNA, the CDR3 is TGTGCCAGCAGTCCCCACCCCGACTCCAATGAGCAGTTCTTC.

The chain recombines TRBV15 with TRBJ2-3; 7 bases align to TRBD1. Germline values: CDR1 LNHNV, CDR2 YYDKDF (reference sequence). CDR3 length: 15 residues. Unmatched junction bases numbered 5, after V lost 5 bases and J lost 0 bases. The CDR3 DNA is TGTGCCACCAGCCGCGACAGGGTGAGCACAGATACGCAGTATTTT. Its translation: CATSRDRVSTDTQYF.

The V call is TRBV25-1, the J call TRBJ1-2; D perhaps matches TRBD1 (6 bases). Germline lookup yields CDR1 MGHDK and CDR2 SYGVNS. V was cut by 3 bases and J by 6 bases, with 14 bases left in between. The CDR3 sequence is 14 residues long. In DNA form, the CDR3 reads TGTGCCAGCAGTGAGTGGGGGGGACAAGATGGCTACACCTTC. It codes for CASSEWGGQDGYTF.

V is TRBV7-9 and J is TRBJ2-1; TRBD2 matches 11 bases. Germline assignment: CDR1 SEHNR and CDR2 FQNEAQ (reference sequence). The CDR3 contains 15 residues. Germline trimming cut 6 bases from V and 7 bases from J; bases unmatched to any gene: 8. CDR3 sequence: CASRSSGRRANEQFF. The CDR3 DNA reads as TGTGCCAGCAGATCTAGCGGGAGGAGGGCAAATGAGCAGTTCTTC. The full variable domain, rest sourced from reference TRBV7-9 and TRBJ2-1, is DTGVSQNPRHKITKRGQNVTFRCDPISEHNRLYWYRQTLGQGPEFLTYFQNEAQLEKSRLLSDRFSAERPKGSFSTLEIQRTEQGDSAMYLCASRSSGRRANEQFFGPGTRLTVL.

The J gene is TRBJ2-1, the V gene TRBV9; D is undetermined. The CDR3 is made up of 15 amino acids. Looked up from germline, CDR1 is SGDLS and CDR2 is YYNGEE. Trimming removed 3 bases at V and 7 bases at J, with 17 bases between. The CDR3, as DNA: TGTGCCAGCAGCGAGAGCCCCGGTTGGTGGAATGAGCAGTTCTTC. It codes for CASSESPGWWNEQFF.

The genes are TRBV19 and TRBJ2-2, with 9 bases fitting TRBD2. The J segment lost 2 bases and the V segment lost 3 bases, leaving 4 bases of the junction unmatched. Germline-derived CDR1 and CDR2 are LNHDA and SQIVND (reference sequence). This CDR3 has 16 amino acids. CDR3 DNA: TGTGCCAGTAGTATGGACCTAGCGGGAAACACCGGGGAGCTGTTTTTT. Translated: CASSMDLAGNTGELFF.

This rearrangement joins TRBV7-7 to TRBJ2-1; the D gene is possibly TRBD2 (6 bases). Germline CDR1 and CDR2: SSHAT and FNYEAQ (reference sequence). The V end lost 3 bases, the J end lost 2 bases, and 11 bases lay between the germline ends. This CDR3 is built from 15 residues. In nucleotides, the CDR3 is TGTGCCAGCAGCTTCTCACTAGCCCCCTACAATGAGCAGTTCTTC. Its translation is CASSFSLAPYNEQFF.

The V gene is TRBV7-9, the J gene TRBJ2-7, with TRBD1 matching over 9 bases. The germline V gene has CDR1 SEHNR and CDR2 FQNEAQ (reference sequence). This CDR3 spans 17 amino acids. With 0 bases clipped from V and 2 bases from J, the junction kept 8 bases outside the gene matches. CDR3 nucleotide sequence: TGTGCCAGCAGCTTAGCCCCAGGACAGGGGAATACCTACGAGCAGTACTTC. Protein: CASSLAPGQGNTYEQYF.